This passage covers 32 T cell receptor beta chains from one sample sequenced in a study of cytomegalovirus exposure and HLA in healthy donors. The data were produced by immunoSEQ multiplex PCR, yet TCRdb's version contains in-frame clones alone and is incomplete. Of roughly 170,000 clones listed, about 86% are singletons. The sample was PBMCs. The receptors were sampled from a woman aged 18-29 years in good health and CMV-seropositive.

The chain recombines TRBV6-5 with TRBJ1-4, with D unclear. Germline V lookup: CDR1 MNHEY, CDR2 SVGAGI. The V end lost 1 base, the J end lost 7 bases, and 10 bases lay between the germline ends. CDR3 length equals 14 residues. CDR3 amino acids: CASSYFGLGEKLFF. The CDR3 DNA sequence: TGTGCCAGCAGTTACTTCGGACTAGGTGAAAAACTGTTTTTT.

The CDR3 reads CASSFRTSSSYSYNEQFF. The CDR3 DNA sequence: TGTGCCAGCAGTTTCCGAACTAGCAGCTCCTACTCCTACAATGAGCAGTTCTTC. This chain joins TRBV27 and TRBJ2-1, with a tentative D call TRBD2 (6 bases). Between the trimmed V and J ends, which lost 3 bases and 0 bases, there was a span of 18 bases. Germline CDR1 reads MNHEY; CDR2 reads SMNVEV (reference sequence). The CDR3 covers 18 residues.

Here the CDR3 reads CASSYLRDKEAFF. The CDR3 DNA follows: TGTGCCAGCAGCTACCTCAGGGACAAAGAAGCTTTCTTT. This sequence joins TRBV7-9 and TRBJ1-1, with D perhaps TRBD1 (6 bases). Germline V gene sequence: CDR1 SEHNR, CDR2 FQNEAQ (reference sequence). This CDR3 contains 13 residues. V was shortened by 4 bases and J by 8 bases, with 14 bases between the two germline ends.

The chain's CDR3 is CASSTVLRLGVNEQYF. The CDR3 DNA follows: TGTGCCAGCAGCACGGTCCTCCGACTAGGCGTAAACGAGCAGTACTTC. The V call is TRBV7-9, the J call TRBJ2-7, with D possibly matching TRBD2 (6 bases). The CDR3 is made up of 16 amino acids. V shed 5 bases and J shed 5 bases, with 22 bases lying between them. CDR1 and CDR2 from the germline V gene are SEHNR and FQNEAQ (reference sequence). Together with reference TRBV7-9 and TRBJ2-7, the CDR3 gives the full variable domain: DTGVSQNPRHKITKRGQNVTFRCDPISEHNRLYWYRQTLGQGPEFLTYFQNEAQLEKSRLLSDRFSAERPKGSFSTLEIQRTEQGDSAMYLCASSTVLRLGVNEQYFGPGTRLTVT.

This chain links TRBV29-1 with TRBJ2-5; 9 bases are shared with TRBD2. Looked up from germline, CDR1 is SQVTM and CDR2 is ANQGSEA. The CDR3 spans 12 residues. V shed 7 bases, J shed 4 bases, and the junction held 4 bases outside the gene matches. CDR3 region: CSGGGGSETQYF. The CDR3 DNA follows: TGCAGCGGCGGGGGGGGATCAGAGACCCAGTACTTC.

In the case of this clone: This sample includes further DNA sequences coding for the same CDR3. J is TRBJ2-5 and V is TRBV5-1, with unresolved D. Trimming took off 4 bases at V and 1 base at J, with 8 bases between the two ends. The V gene's germline CDR1 is SGHRS and CDR2 YFSETQ. The CDR3 sequence is 13 residues long. The CDR3 loop is CASSPGLQETQYF. The CDR3 DNA is TGCGCCAGCAGCCCCGGTCTCCAAGAGACCCAGTACTTC.

The rearrangement uses TRBV4-3 and TRBJ1-2; D ambiguous. CDR1 and CDR2 (germline): LGHNA, YSLEER. V lost 2 bases and J 7 bases, leaving 17 bases between the germline ends. This CDR3 region has 15 residues. The CDR3 spells CASSQNLQVVGGYTF. The CDR3 region has the DNA TGCGCCAGCAGCCAAAACCTCCAGGTCGTCGGTGGCTACACCTTC.

This chain uses TRBV7-6 with TRBJ2-2; possible D gene TRBD2, 5 bases. Trimming stripped 5 bases from V and 0 bases from J, with 13 bases between. Germline V gene sequence: CDR1 SGHVS, CDR2 FNYEAQ. This CDR3 is built from 16 residues. CDR3: CASSPLRSANTGELFF. Written as DNA, the CDR3 is TGTGCCAGCAGCCCTTTACGTAGCGCGAACACCGGGGAGCTGTTTTTT.

This chain uses TRBV5-6 with TRBJ1-1; 9 bases match TRBD1. CDR1 and CDR2 (germline): SGHDT, YYEEEE. V dropped 4 bases and J dropped 4; count of bases not matched to a gene: 5. This CDR3 region has 14 residues. DNA of the CDR3: TGTGCCAGCAGCACAGGGGGCGTAGGCACTGAAGCTTTCTTT. Encoded protein: CASSTGGVGTEAFF.

The chain couples TRBV11-2 to TRBJ2-1, with 12 nucleotides matching TRBD2. The CDR3 runs to 15 residues. J was trimmed by 9 bases and V by 3 bases; bases with no gene match: 6. From germline, CDR1 is SGHAT and CDR2 FQNNGV. The CDR3 DNA follows: TGTGCCAGCAGCTTCAAGGCTAGCGGGGGGGGTGAGCAGTTCTTC. Residues: CASSFKASGGGEQFF.

This chain uses TRBV25-1 with TRBJ2-2; a weak D match, TRBD2 (5 bases). V shed 6 bases and J shed 8 bases, with 19 bases lying between them. The germline CDR1 and CDR2 sequences are MGHDK and SYGVNS. The CDR3 sequence is 15 residues long. CDR3 loop: CASRPQIRGAGELFF. As DNA, the CDR3 is TGTGCCAGCAGACCACAAATCCGGGGTGCGGGGGAGCTGTTTTTT.

The chain has TRBV9 and TRBJ1-5; 11 bases are shared with TRBD1. Germline lookup yields CDR1 SGDLS and CDR2 YYNGEE. V trimming: 4 bases; J trimming: 10 bases; junction bases outside the gene matches: 7. The CDR3 sequence is 14 residues long. CDR3 loop: CASSPRTGGFPQHF. The CDR3 nucleotides read TGTGCCAGCAGCCCCCGGACAGGGGGCTTCCCCCAGCATTTT.

The chain couples TRBV6-5 to TRBJ1-5; a weak D match, TRBD1 (6 bases). Germline V gene sequence: CDR1 MNHEY, CDR2 SVGAGI. This CDR3 spans 15 amino acids. Trimming stripped 6 bases from V and 6 bases from J, with 18 bases between. The CDR3 DNA is TGTGCCAGCAGCCTAGACAGGCCCCACGGTCAGCCCCAGCATTTT. This encodes CASSLDRPHGQPQHF.

The chain is built from TRBV7-9 and TRBJ2-5; no clear D. The CDR3 covers 14 residues. The germline gives CDR1 SEHNR, CDR2 FQNEAQ (reference sequence). V shed 1 base and J shed 3 bases, with 9 bases lying between them. DNA for the CDR3: TGTGCCAGCAGCTTAGTACAGAACGAAGAGACCCAGTACTTC. It yields the protein CASSLVQNEETQYF.

V and J are TRBV6-5 and TRBJ1-5; a possible D gene is TRBD1 (5 bases). V lost 5 bases to trimming and J lost 2 bases, with 13 bases between them. There are 15 residues in the CDR3. Germline CDR1 and CDR2: MNHEY and SVGAGI. The CDR3 sequence is CASSQTGEGNQPQHF. As DNA, the CDR3 is TGTGCCAGCAGTCAGACGGGGGAGGGCAATCAGCCCCAGCATTTT.

The chain uses TRBV6-5 and TRBJ1-1, with 7 bases that match TRBD1. V lost 2 bases and J lost 3; bases outside the gene matches: 3. CDR1 and CDR2 (germline): MNHEY, SVGAGI. This CDR3 is 14 amino acids long. CDR3 nucleotides: TGTGCCAGCAGTTACCCCGGGACAGACACTGAAGCTTTCTTT. Its protein product is CASSYPGTDTEAFF.

Points on this clone: Other DNA sequences in this specimen translate into the identical CDR3. The chain couples TRBV5-1 to TRBJ2-3, with D perhaps matching TRBD1 (5 bases). CDR1 is SGHRS and CDR2 is YFSETQ in the germline V gene. The CDR3 sequence is 15 residues long. The germline V and J ends were trimmed by 0 bases and 0 bases, with 8 bases remaining between them. In nucleotides, the CDR3 is TGCGCCAGCAGCTTGGGGGGCACGAGCACAGATACGCAGTATTTT. Amino acids: CASSLGGTSTDTQYF.

The chain employs TRBV9 and TRBJ2-3, with 8 bases identical to TRBD2. The CDR3 runs to 14 residues. Germline loops: CDR1 SGDLS, CDR2 YYNGEE. V trimming: 4 bases; J trimming: 4 bases; junction bases outside the gene matches: 5. The CDR3 is CASSRPGGPDTQYF. The DNA for the CDR3 is TGTGCCAGCAGCCGTCCGGGGGGGCCAGATACGCAGTATTTT.

This clone came up a few times. The genes are TRBV12-1 and TRBJ1-3. TRBV12-1 is termed a pseudogene. This CDR3 spans 15 amino acids. The CDR3 DNA reads TGTGCCAGCAGCCCGGGACTAAGTACTGGAAACACCATATATTTT. Amino acid sequence: CASSPGLSTGNTIYF.

The chain joins TRBV7-3 to TRBJ2-1; 12 bases agree with TRBD2. This CDR3 region has 17 residues. The germline V gene encodes CDR1 SGHTA and CDR2 FQGTGA. J was trimmed by 4 bases and V by 1 base; bases with no gene match: 5. The CDR3 protein is CASSLSGLAGRYNEQFF. CDR3 coding DNA: TGTGCCAGCAGCTTAAGTGGACTAGCGGGGCGTTACAATGAGCAGTTCTTC.

V usage is TRBV6-5 and J usage is TRBJ1-6, with TRBD1 identical over 8 bases. Germline V CDR1 and CDR2: MNHEY, SVGAGI. The ends lost 5 bases at V and 8 bases at J; junction bases unmatched: 5. The CDR3 spans 14 residues. CDR3 residues: CASSLTGVDSPLHF. The CDR3 bases are TGTGCCAGCAGTCTGACAGGGGTTGATTCACCCCTCCACTTT.

The CDR3 region is CASSRDSSYEQYF. The CDR3 region has the DNA TGTGCCAGCAGCCGGGACAGCTCCTACGAGCAGTACTTC. The genes are TRBV11-2 and TRBJ2-7; 7 bases line up with TRBD1. CDR1 is SGHAT and CDR2 is FQNNGV in the germline V gene. The ends lost 5 bases at V and 0 bases at J; junction bases unmatched: 1. This CDR3 has 13 amino acids. The full variable domain, in which reference TRBV11-2 and TRBJ2-7 provide the parts outside the CDR3, is EAGVAQSPRYKIIEKRQSVAFWCNPISGHATLYWYQQILGQGPKLLIQFQNNGVVDDSQLPKDRFSAERLKGVDSTLKIQPAKLEDSAVYLCASSRDSSYEQYFGPGTRLTVT.

The chain carries TRBV19 and TRBJ2-5; TRBD2 might be the D (5 bases). The CDR3 covers 16 residues. The germline V and J ends were trimmed by 6 bases and 5 bases, with 22 bases remaining between them. CDR1 and CDR2 from the germline V gene are LNHDA and SQIVND (reference sequence). DNA for the CDR3: TGTGCCAGTAGCCGCGGCGGGCGCCCGAATTACGAGACCCAGTACTTC. Translation gives CASSRGGRPNYETQYF.

The chain combines TRBV9 with TRBJ1-2, with 10 nucleotides matching TRBD1. The CDR3 is made up of 14 amino acids. V was pared by 0 bases and J by 8 bases, with 4 bases of the junction left unmatched. Germline CDR1 and CDR2: SGDLS and YYNGEE. This CDR3 is CASSVGGTGDGYTF. The CDR3 nucleotides are TGTGCCAGCAGCGTAGGTGGGACAGGGGACGGCTACACCTTC.

This chain connects TRBV4-1 to TRBJ2-3; D might be TRBD2 (6 bases). Germline values: CDR1 MGHRA, CDR2 YSYEKL. The CDR3 sequence is 17 residues long. V lost 4 bases and J 1 base, leaving 18 bases between the germline ends. The CDR3 DNA is TGCGCCAGCAGCCCCGACGCGGGCGGGGTACGCACAGATACGCAGTATTTT. It yields the protein CASSPDAGGVRTDTQYF.

V gene TRBV7-9 combines with J gene TRBJ2-2, with 9 bases matching TRBD1. CDR1 is SEHNR, CDR2 FQNEAQ, per germline (reference sequence). V was clipped by 4 bases and J by 0 bases; unmatched bases: 9. The length of the CDR3 is 18 residues. Here the CDR3 reads CASSYRDRGFTNTGELFF. The CDR3, as DNA: TGTGCCAGCAGCTACCGAGACAGGGGGTTTACGAACACCGGGGAGCTGTTTTTT.

The chain couples TRBV5-1 to TRBJ2-1; 13 nucleotides align to TRBD2. Germline-derived CDR1 and CDR2 are SGHRS and YFSETQ. J was trimmed by 7 bases and V by 3 bases; bases with no gene match: 4. This CDR3 region has 15 residues. DNA for the CDR3: TGCGCCAGCAGCTCGGGGGGACTAGCGGGAAATGAGCAGTTCTTC. It specifies CASSSGGLAGNEQFF.

V gene TRBV9 combines with J gene TRBJ2-1; D might be TRBD2 (6 bases). Trimming took off 3 bases at V and 3 bases at J, with 7 bases between the two ends. Germline CDR1 and CDR2: SGDLS and YYNGEE. This CDR3 is built from 13 residues. DNA for the CDR3: TGTGCCAGCAGCGCGGGGGTCTACAATGAGCAGTTCTTC. This sequence encodes CASSAGVYNEQFF.

The genes are TRBV7-9 and TRBJ1-2, with TRBD1 matching over 7 bases. The V gene's germline CDR1 is SEHNR and CDR2 FQNEAQ (reference sequence). V was pared by 0 bases and J by 5 bases, with 0 bases of the junction left unmatched. This CDR3 has 13 residues. Here the CDR3 DNA reads TGTGCCAGCAGCTTAGCGGGACAGTATGGCTACACCTTC. This sequence encodes CASSLAGQYGYTF.

This chain links TRBV5-6 with TRBJ1-1, with 7 bases fitting TRBD1. The CDR3 totals 13 residues. Germline V gene data show CDR1 as SGHDT and CDR2 as YYEEEE. Losses at the gene ends were 4 bases for V and 10 bases for J; bases not matched to a gene: 10. This CDR3 reads CASSRGRDSPAFF. The CDR3 DNA is TGTGCCAGCAGCAGAGGACGGGACAGCCCAGCTTTCTTT.

This rearrangement joins TRBV11-2 to TRBJ2-7; 8 bases are shared with TRBD1. V dropped 5 bases and J dropped 3; count of bases not matched to a gene: 6. From germline, CDR1 is SGHAT and CDR2 FQNNGV. The CDR3 is made up of 14 amino acids. CDR3 amino acids: CASSPRTGYYEQYF. The DNA for the CDR3 is TGTGCCAGCAGCCCGCGGACAGGGTACTACGAGCAGTACTTC.

The gene calls are TRBV29-1 and TRBJ2-3; 8 bases fit TRBD1. The CDR3 runs to 13 residues. Trimming removed 5 bases from V and 3 bases from J; junction bases left unmatched: 4. Germline lookup yields CDR1 SQVTM and CDR2 ANQGSEA. The CDR3 DNA is TGCAGCGTTTCAGGGGGCCGGACAGATACGCAGTATTTT. Protein sequence: CSVSGGRTDTQYF.